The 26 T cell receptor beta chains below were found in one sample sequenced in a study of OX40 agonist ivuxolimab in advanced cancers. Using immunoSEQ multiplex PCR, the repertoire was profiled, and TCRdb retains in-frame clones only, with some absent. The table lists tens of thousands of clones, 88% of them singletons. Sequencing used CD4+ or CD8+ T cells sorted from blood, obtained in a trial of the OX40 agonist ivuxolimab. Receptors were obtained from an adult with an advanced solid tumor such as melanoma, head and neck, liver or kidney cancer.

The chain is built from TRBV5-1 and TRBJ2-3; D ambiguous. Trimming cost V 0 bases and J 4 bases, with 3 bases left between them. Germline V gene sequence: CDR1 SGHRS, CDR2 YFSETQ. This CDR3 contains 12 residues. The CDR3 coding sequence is TGCGCCAGCAGCTTGGAGGCAGATACGCAGTATTTT. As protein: CASSLEADTQYF.

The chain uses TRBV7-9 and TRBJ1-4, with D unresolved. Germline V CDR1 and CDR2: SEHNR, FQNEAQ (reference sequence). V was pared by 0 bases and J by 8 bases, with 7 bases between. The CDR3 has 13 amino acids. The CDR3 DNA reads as TGTGCCAGCAGCTTAGCTAACGGAGAAAAACTGTTTTTT. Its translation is CASSLANGEKLFF.

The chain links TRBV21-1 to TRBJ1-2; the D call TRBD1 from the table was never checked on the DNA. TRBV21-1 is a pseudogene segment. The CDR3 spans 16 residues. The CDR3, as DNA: TGTGCCAGCAGTAAGCCGGGACAGTGGCCGCGAAGAGGCTACACCTTC. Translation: CASSKPGQWPRRGYTF.

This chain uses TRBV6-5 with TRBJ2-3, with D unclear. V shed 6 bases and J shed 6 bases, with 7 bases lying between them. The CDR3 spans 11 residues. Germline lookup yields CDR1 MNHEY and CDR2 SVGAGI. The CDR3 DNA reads TGTGCCAGCAGCTACAAGGATACGCAGTATTTT. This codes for CASSYKDTQYF.

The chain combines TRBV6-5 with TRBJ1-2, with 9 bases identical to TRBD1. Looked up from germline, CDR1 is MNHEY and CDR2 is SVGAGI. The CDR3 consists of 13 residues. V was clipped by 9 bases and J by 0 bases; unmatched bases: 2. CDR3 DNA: TGTGCCAGTAGGGACAGGGCTAACTATGGCTACACCTTC. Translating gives CASRDRANYGYTF.

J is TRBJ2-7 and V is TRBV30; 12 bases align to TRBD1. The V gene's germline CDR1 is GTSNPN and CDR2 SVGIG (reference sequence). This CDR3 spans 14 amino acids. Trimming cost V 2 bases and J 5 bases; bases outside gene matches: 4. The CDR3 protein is CAWSPGTGGNEQYF. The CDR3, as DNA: TGTGCCTGGAGTCCCGGGACAGGGGGCAACGAGCAGTACTTC.

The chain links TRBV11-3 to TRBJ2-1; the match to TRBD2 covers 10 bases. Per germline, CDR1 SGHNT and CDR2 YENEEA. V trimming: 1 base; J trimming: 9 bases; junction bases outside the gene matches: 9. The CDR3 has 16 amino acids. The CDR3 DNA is TGTGCCAGCAGCTTAGCACTAGCGGGAAAAAGGGGTGAGCAGTTCTTC. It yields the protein CASSLALAGKRGEQFF.

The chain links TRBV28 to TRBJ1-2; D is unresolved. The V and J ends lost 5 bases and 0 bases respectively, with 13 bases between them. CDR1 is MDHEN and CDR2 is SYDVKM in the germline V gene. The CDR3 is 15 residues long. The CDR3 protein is CASSAPGYANYGYTF. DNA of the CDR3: TGTGCCAGCAGTGCCCCCGGATACGCTAACTATGGCTACACCTTC.

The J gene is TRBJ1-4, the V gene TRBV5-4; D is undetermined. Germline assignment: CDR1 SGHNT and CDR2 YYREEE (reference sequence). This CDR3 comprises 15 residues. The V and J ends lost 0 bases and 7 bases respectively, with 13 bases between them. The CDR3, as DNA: TGTGCCAGCAGCTTGGCCGGAGGGCTAGGTGAAAAACTGTTTTTT. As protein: CASSLAGGLGEKLFF. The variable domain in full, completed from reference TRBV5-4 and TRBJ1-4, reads ETGVTQSPTHLIKTRGQQVTLRCSSQSGHNTVSWYQQALGQGPQFIFQYYREEENGRGNFPPRFSGLQFPNYSSELNVNALELDDSALYLCASSLAGGLGEKLFFGSGTQLSVL.

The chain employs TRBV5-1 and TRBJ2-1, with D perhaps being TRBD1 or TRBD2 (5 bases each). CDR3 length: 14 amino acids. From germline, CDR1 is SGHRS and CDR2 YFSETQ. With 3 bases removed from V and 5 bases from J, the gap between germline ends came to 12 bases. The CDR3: CASSSRDGNNEQFF. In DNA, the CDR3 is TGCGCCAGCAGCTCCCGGGACGGAAACAATGAGCAGTTCTTC.

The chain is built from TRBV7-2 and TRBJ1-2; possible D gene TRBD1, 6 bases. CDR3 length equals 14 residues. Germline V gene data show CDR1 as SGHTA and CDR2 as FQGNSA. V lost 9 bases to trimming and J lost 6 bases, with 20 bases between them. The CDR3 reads CARTNRDTRNGYTF. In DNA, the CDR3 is TGTGCCAGAACCAACCGGGACACTAGGAATGGCTACACCTTC.

DNA of the CDR3: TGCAGCGTTCGACAGGGCGACTCCGAGCAGTACTTC. Translated: CSVRQGDSEQYF. The V call is TRBV29-1, the J call TRBJ2-7, with 7 bases identical to TRBD1. V trimming: 5 bases; J trimming: 6 bases; junction bases outside the gene matches: 7. The CDR3 totals 12 residues. CDR1 is SQVTM and CDR2 is ANQGSEA in the germline V gene.

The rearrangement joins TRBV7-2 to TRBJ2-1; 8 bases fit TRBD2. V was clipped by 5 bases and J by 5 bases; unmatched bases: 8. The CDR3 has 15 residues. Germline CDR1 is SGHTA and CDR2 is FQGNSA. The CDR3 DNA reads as TGTGCCAGCAGCCGTGGACTAGCCCGAAACAATGAGCAGTTCTTC. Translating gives CASSRGLARNNEQFF.

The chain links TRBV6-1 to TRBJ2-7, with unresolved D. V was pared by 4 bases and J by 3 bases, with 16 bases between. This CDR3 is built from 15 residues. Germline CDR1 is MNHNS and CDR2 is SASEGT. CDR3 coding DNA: TGTGCCAGCAGTGGGCGAGGCCTAGACGTCTACGAGCAGTACTTC. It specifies CASSGRGLDVYEQYF.

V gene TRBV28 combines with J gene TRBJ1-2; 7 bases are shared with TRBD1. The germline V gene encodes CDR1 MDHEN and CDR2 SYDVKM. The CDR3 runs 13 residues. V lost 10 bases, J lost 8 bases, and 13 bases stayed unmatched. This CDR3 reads CATGWEQGLGYTF. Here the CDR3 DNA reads TGTGCCACCGGATGGGAACAGGGGTTAGGCTACACCTTC.

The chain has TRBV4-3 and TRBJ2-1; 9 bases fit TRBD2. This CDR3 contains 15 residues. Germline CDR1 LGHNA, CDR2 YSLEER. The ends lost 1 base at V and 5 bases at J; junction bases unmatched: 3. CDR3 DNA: TGCGCCAGCAGCCAAGGGGCTAGCGGGAACAATGAGCAGTTCTTC. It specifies CASSQGASGNNEQFF.

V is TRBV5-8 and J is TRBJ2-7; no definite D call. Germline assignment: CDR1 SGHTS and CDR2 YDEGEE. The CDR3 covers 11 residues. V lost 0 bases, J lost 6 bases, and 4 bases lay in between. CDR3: CASSLATEQYF. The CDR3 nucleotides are TGTGCCAGCAGCTTGGCGACCGAGCAGTACTTC.

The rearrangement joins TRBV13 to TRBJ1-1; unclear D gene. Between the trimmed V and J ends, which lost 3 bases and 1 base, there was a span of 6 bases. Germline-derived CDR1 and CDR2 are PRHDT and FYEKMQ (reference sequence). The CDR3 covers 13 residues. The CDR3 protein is CASSFTRNTEAFF. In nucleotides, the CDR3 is TGTGCCAGCAGCTTCACAAGGAACACTGAAGCTTTCTTT.

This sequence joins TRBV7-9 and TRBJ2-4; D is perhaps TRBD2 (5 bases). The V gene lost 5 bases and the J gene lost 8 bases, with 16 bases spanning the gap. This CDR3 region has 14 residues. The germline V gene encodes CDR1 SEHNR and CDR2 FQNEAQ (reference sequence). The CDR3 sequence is CASSVSVQRDIQYF. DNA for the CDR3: TGTGCCAGCAGCGTTAGCGTCCAGCGAGACATTCAGTACTTC.

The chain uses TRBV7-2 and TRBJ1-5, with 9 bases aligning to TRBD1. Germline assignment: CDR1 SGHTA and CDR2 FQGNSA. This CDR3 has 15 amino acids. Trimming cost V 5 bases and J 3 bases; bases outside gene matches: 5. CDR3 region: CASSTRTGDNQPQHF. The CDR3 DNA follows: TGTGCCAGCAGCACGAGGACAGGGGACAATCAGCCCCAGCATTTT. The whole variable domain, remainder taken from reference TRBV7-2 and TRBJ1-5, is GAGVSQSPSNKVTEKGKDVELRCDPISGHTALYWYRQSLGQGLEFLIYFQGNSAPDKSGLPSDRFSAERTGGSVSTLTIQRTQQEDSAVYLCASSTRTGDNQPQHFGDGTRLSIL.

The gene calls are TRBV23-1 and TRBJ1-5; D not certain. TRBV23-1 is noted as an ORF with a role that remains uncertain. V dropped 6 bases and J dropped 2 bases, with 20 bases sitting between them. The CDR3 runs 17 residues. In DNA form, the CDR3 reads TGCGCCAGCAGATTACTCGAGGGCGGCGGTGGCAATCAGCCCCAGCATTTT. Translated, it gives CASRLLEGGGGNQPQHF.

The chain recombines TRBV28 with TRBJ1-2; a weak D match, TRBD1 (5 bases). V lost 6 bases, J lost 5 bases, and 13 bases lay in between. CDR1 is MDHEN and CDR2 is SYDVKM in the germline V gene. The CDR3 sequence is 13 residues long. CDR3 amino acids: CASRIGGRYGYTF. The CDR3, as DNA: TGTGCCAGCAGGATCGGGGGAAGGTATGGCTACACCTTC.

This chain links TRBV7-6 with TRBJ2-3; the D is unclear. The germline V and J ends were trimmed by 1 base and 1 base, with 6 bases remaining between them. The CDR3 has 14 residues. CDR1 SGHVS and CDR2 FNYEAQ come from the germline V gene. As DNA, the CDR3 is TGTGCCAGCAGCTTAGGATCCGGCACAGATACGCAGTATTTT. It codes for CASSLGSGTDTQYF.

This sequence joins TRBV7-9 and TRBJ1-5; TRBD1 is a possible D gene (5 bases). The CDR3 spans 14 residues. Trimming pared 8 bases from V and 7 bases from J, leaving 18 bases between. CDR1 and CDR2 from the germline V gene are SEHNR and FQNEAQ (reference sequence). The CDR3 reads CASGSLGVRQPQHF. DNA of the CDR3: TGTGCCAGCGGATCTTTGGGGGTCAGGCAGCCCCAGCATTTT.

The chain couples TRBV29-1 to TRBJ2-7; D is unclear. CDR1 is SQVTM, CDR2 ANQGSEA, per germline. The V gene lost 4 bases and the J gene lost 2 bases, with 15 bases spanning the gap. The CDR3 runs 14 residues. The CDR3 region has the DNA TGCAGCGTTGGTACAGTTGGTAAAACCTACGAGCAGTACTTC. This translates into CSVGTVGKTYEQYF.

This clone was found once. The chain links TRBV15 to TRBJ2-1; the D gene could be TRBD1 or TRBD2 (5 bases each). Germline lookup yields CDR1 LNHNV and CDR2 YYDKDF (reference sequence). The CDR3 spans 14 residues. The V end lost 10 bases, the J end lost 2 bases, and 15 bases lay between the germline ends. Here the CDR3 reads CAITPGTAYNEQFF. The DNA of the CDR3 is TGTGCCATCACCCCGGGGACCGCCTACAATGAGCAGTTCTTC.